This TCR beta chain originates from a study of shared clonotypes between healthy human individuals. Germline V gene sequence: CDR1 LNHDA, CDR2 SQIVND (reference sequence). CDR3 size: 14 residues. V shed 4 bases and J shed 5 bases, with 14 bases lying between them. Details on this clone: Its specificity is unknown.

Findings of the study overall: The researchers took only blood, and tissue repertoires probably look different.

Repertoires were generated with immunoSEQ multiplex PCR, while TCRdb's copy carries only in-frame clones and drops some. The sample lists some 900,000 clones; more than 75% were seen once. The receptor was derived from a man younger than 35 in good health. This sequence joins TRBV19 and TRBJ1-2; D is unclear. Material for sequencing was memory CD4+ T cells sorted from blood. Subset here: CD45RA-negative fraction. CDR3 sequence: CASSKDSAVYGYTF. The CDR3 DNA follows: TGTGCCAGTAGTAAAGACTCTGCAGTGTATGGCTACACCTTC.